This TCR beta chain comes out of a study of cytomegalovirus exposure and HLA in healthy donors. About the research overall: Unique TCRs numbering roughly 80 million, obtained from HLA-typed donors, made up an early data release.

With 60 Vbeta and 13 Jbeta primers, the PCR was carried out. Assay used: immunoSEQ multiplex PCR; TCRdb lists only in-frame clones, some missing. The table lists about 94,000 clones, more than 75% of them singletons. Sequencing was performed on PBMCs. The sequence derives from a human donor in good health.

The CDR3 spells CASSLNRAEQYF. The DNA for the CDR3 is TGTGCCAGCAGCCTAAACAGGGCCGAGCAGTACTTC. The chain has TRBV14 and TRBJ2-7; tentatively, D is TRBD1 (6 bases). Germline V CDR1 and CDR2: SGHDN, FVKESK. Deletions cut 4 bases from V and 6 bases from J, with 10 bases between. The CDR3 spans 12 residues.